What follows describes a single T cell receptor (beta chain). Its antigen is unknown. TCRdb ran MiXCR on the 5' RACE reads and lists one entry per CDR3 protein. Among roughly 180,000 distinct CDR3 sequences, approximately 9.9% were seen once, and the ten largest hold less than 15%. This sample is drawn from a study of CD8 T cells in ankylosing spondylitis. Study observations and caveats: Among TCR beta sequences, a motif of eight highly homologous variants appeared characteristic of ankylosing spondylitis blood. Clones linked to disease were reported to show significant enrichment in matched ankylosing spondylitis synovial fluid.

CDR1 is SEHNR and CDR2 is FQNEAQ in the germline V gene (reference sequence). The CDR3 sequence is 16 residues long. Trimming took off 5 bases at V and 1 base at J, with 17 bases between the two ends. Sequencing was performed on blood, either unsorted or a sorted T cell fraction (not recorded which). The rearrangement links TRBV7-9 to TRBJ1-1, with a possible D match to TRBD1 (6 bases). The source of this sequence is a female donor with ankylosing spondylitis or in good health (not recorded which). CDR3 protein: CASSLEGQLPNTEAFF. DNA of the CDR3: TGTGCCAGCAGCCTCGAAGGACAGTTACCGAACACTGAAGCTTTCTTT.